The subject of this entry is one T cell receptor beta chain. Its antigen is still unknown. This record comes from a study of CD8+CD57+ T cells in acquired aplastic anemia. Study-level background: Quantities of DNA derived from sorted CD4+ and CD8+ cells averaged roughly 3 ug. Study-level points and caveats: Overlap between patients and controls comprised 25 to 30 CD8+ CDR3 sequences.

Patients who underwent sequencing had shown CD8+CD57+ cell expansion by flow cytometry. The diagnosis in all patients was severe acquired aplastic anemia. Each patient gave a blood sample that was collected before any therapy had been received. Researchers used genomic DNA as the template to profile TCR beta VDJ and CDR3. Via MiXCR, TCRdb re-called the reads, giving one row per CDR3 protein. This table has 200,000 or so distinct CDR3 sequences, around 47% appearing once. CDR1 SNHLY and CDR2 FYNNEI come from the germline V gene. Trimming at V came to 6 bases and at J to 1 base, leaving 6 bases not matched to a gene. The CDR3 sequence is 15 residues long.

This rearrangement joins TRBV2 to TRBJ1-2; 9 nucleotides agree with TRBD1. This TCR derives from a human donor with aplastic anemia. Sequenced material: sorted CD4+, CD8+, or CD8+CD57+ T cells (not recorded which) from PBMCs. CDR3 loop: CASRTGTGLNYGYTF. Here the CDR3 DNA reads TGTGCCAGCAGAACCGGGACAGGGCTTAACTATGGCTACACCTTC.